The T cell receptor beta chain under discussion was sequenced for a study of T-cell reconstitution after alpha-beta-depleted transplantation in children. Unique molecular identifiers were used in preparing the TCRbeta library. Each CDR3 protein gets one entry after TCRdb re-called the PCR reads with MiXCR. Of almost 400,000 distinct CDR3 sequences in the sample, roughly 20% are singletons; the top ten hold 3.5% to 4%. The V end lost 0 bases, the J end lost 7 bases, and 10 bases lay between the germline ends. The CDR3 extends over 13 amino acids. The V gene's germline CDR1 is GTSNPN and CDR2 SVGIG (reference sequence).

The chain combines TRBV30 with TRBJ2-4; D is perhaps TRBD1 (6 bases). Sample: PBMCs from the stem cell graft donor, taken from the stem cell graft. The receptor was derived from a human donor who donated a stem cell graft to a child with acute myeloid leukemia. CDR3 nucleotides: TGTGCCTGGAGTGTGATCCAGGGGAACATTCAGTACTTC. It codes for CAWSVIQGNIQYF.